The rows below give T cell receptor beta chains drawn from one sample of a study of T cell responses to AZD1222 COVID-19 vaccine. The method was immunoSEQ multiplex PCR; TCRdb's version includes in-frame clones alone and lacks a portion of them. The repertoire holds around 140,000 clones, with about 92% as singletons. Here the sequenced sample was peripheral blood, taken on day 0 of AZD1222 vaccination. All receptors derive from an adult in good health. CDR3s include the opening cysteine and the closing phenylalanine or tryptophan. The order of the fields is J gene, V gene, clone size, D gene, CDR3 protein, CDR3 DNA. D genes are given only for firm matches. The size of a clone is reported for some rows only, either as once, few or many, or as a class for expanded clones.

TRBJ2-7 | TRBV18 | . | TRBD1 | CASSPATGAYEQYF | TGTGCCAGCTCACCAGCGACAGGGGCCTACGAGCAGTACTTC
TRBJ2-3 | TRBV7-8 | . | . | CASSGSGADTQYF | TGTGCCAGCAGCGGGTCGGGGGCGGATACGCAGTATTTT
TRBJ2-5 | TRBV28 | . | . | CASPPGQGSVETQYF | TGTGCCAGCCCCCCCGGGCAGGGATCTGTGGAGACCCAGTACTTC
TRBJ1-5 | TRBV11-2 | . | . | CASSTGQNSNQPQHF | TGTGCCAGCAGCACAGGACAGAATAGCAATCAGCCCCAGCATTTT
TRBJ1-4 | TRBV30 | . | . | CAWSVGAGVDEKLFF | TGTGCCTGGAGTGTAGGGGCAGGGGTCGATGAAAAACTGTTTTTT
TRBJ1-4 | TRBV5-6 | . | TRBD1 | CASSSAGTGDEKLFF | TGTGCCAGCAGCTCCGCCGGGACAGGGGATGAAAAACTGTTTTTT
TRBJ1-2 | TRBV6-6 | once | . | CASSRGPTLAGGYTF | TGTGCCAGCAGCCGGGGACCTACCCTGGCGGGTGGCTACACCTTC
TRBJ2-7 | TRBV5-1 | . | . | CASSPRTASYEQYF | TGCGCCAGCAGTCCGCGGACTGCCTCCTACGAGCAGTACTTC
TRBJ1-2 | TRBV3-1/TRBV3-2 | . | TRBD1 | CASSQGIGGGAGGYTF | TGTGCCAGCAGCCAAGGCATAGGAGGGGGCGCGGGTGGCTACACCTTC
TRBJ1-5 | TRBV18 | . | . | CASSPQGVRNQPQHF | TGTGCCAGCTCACCACAGGGGGTTCGCAATCAGCCCCAGCATTTT
TRBJ1-3 | TRBV2 | . | . | CASSKTGSGNTIYF | TGTGCCAGCAGTAAAACAGGGTCCGGAAACACCATATATTTT
TRBJ1-5 | TRBV4-2 | . | . | CASSQDRWDSNQPQHF | TGTGCCAGCAGCCAAGATCGCTGGGATTCTAATCAGCCCCAGCATTTT
TRBJ2-7 | TRBV27 | . | TRBD1 | CASKATGGDSYEQYF | TGTGCCAGCAAGGCGACAGGGGGCGACTCCTACGAGCAGTACTTC
TRBJ1-5 | TRBV28 | . | . | CASSFLDLGDQPQHF | TGTGCCAGCAGTTTTTTAGATTTAGGGGATCAGCCCCAGCATTTT
TRBJ1-5 | TRBV19 | . | TRBD1 | CASTGTGGLNQPQHF | TGTGCCAGTACCGGGACAGGGGGCCTCAATCAGCCCCAGCATTTT
TRBJ1-1 | TRBV30 | . | . | CAWSVPVNTEAFF | TGTGCCTGGAGTGTACCGGTGAACACTGAAGCTTTCTTT
TRBJ2-7 | TRBV2 | . | TRBD1 | CASSLGDRVTYEQYF | TGTGCCAGCAGTCTGGGGGACAGGGTCACCTACGAGCAGTACTTC
TRBJ2-1 | TRBV7-3 | . | . | CASSLAHGRYNEQFF | TGTGCCAGCAGCTTAGCCCACGGGCGATACAATGAGCAGTTCTTC
TRBJ1-6 | TRBV9 | . | . | CASSVDGGLSGSPLHF | TGTGCCAGCAGCGTAGATGGGGGACTATCGGGTTCACCCCTCCACTTT
TRBJ1-1 | TRBV7-9 | . | . | CASSLSLENTEAFF | TGTGCCAGCAGCTTAAGTCTGGAGAACACTGAAGCTTTCTTT
TRBJ1-2 | TRBV6-5 | once | . | CASRLDGNYGYTF | TGTGCCAGCAGGCTCGACGGTAACTATGGCTACACCTTC
TRBJ1-1 | TRBV30 | . | . | CAWTRRGNTEAFF | TGTGCCTGGACGCGCAGGGGGAACACTGAAGCTTTCTTT
TRBJ2-3 | TRBV5-1 | . | . | CASSGSVPDTQYF | TGCGCCAGCAGCGGAAGCGTCCCGGATACGCAGTATTTT
TRBJ1-5 | TRBV5-3 | . | . | CARSPACGGRRPQHF | TGTGCCAGAAGCCCAGCTTGTGGGGGGCGAAGGCCCCAGCATTTT
TRBJ2-1 | TRBV7-2 | . | TRBD2 | CASSLSGGLYEQFF | TGTGCCAGCAGCTTAAGCGGGGGGCTATATGAGCAGTTCTTC
TRBJ1-2 | TRBV12-3/TRBV12-4 | . | TRBD1 | CASSRTGGDGYTF | TGTGCCAGCAGCCGGACAGGGGGCGATGGCTACACCTTC
TRBJ1-5 | TRBV6-5 | . | TRBD1 | CASRSTGHQPQHF | TGTGCCAGCAGGTCGACAGGGCATCAGCCCCAGCATTTT
TRBJ2-7 | TRBV27 | . | . | CASSPLGQLFYEQYF | TGTGCCAGCAGTCCCCTGGGGCAGCTCTTCTACGAGCAGTACTTC
TRBJ1-2 | TRBV12-3/TRBV12-4 | . | . | CASSFRGLGGYTF | TGTGCCAGCAGTTTCAGGGGACTAGGAGGCTACACCTTC
TRBJ2-7 | TRBV11-2 | . | . | CASSLTDRIYEQYF | TGTGCCAGCAGCTTAACAGACCGAATCTACGAGCAGTACTTC
TRBJ2-3 | TRBV2 | . | . | CASTAGPPRDTQYF | TGTGCCAGCACCGCGGGCCCCCCCCGAGATACGCAGTATTTT
TRBJ2-7 | TRBV30 | . | . | CAWNPQGSHEQYF | TGTGCCTGGAACCCGCAGGGTTCCCACGAGCAGTACTTC
TRBJ1-2 | TRBV30 | . | TRBD1 | CACQKTGGSLYGYTF | TGTGCCTGCCAGAAGACAGGGGGGTCCCTCTATGGCTACACCTTC
TRBJ1-3 | TRBV20-1 | . | . | CSAPRRNTIYF | TGCAGTGCCCCGAGACGAAACACCATATATTTT
TRBJ1-6 | TRBV5-1 | . | . | CASSLGPMGLDSPLHF | TGCGCCAGCAGCTTGGGACCTATGGGATTGGATTCACCCCTCCACTTT
TRBJ2-1 | TRBV7-9 | once | . | CASPYGNNEQFF | TGTGCCAGCCCCTACGGGAACAATGAGCAGTTCTTC
TRBJ1-5 | TRBV10-3 | . | . | CAISEGSMNQPQHF | TGTGCCATCAGTGAAGGGTCGATGAATCAGCCCCAGCATTTT
TRBJ2-1 | TRBV5-1 | . | TRBD2 | CASRRGTRGVEEQFF | TGCGCCAGCAGAAGGGGGACTAGAGGCGTAGAGGAGCAGTTCTTC
TRBJ1-2 | TRBV3-1/TRBV3-2 | once | . | CASSQEGGRGYGYTF | TGTGCCAGCAGCCAAGAGGGCGGCAGGGGTTATGGCTACACCTTC
TRBJ2-4 | TRBV7-9 | . | TRBD1 | CASSFGTGQSKNIQYF | TGTGCCAGCAGCTTCGGGACAGGGCAATCCAAAAACATTCAGTACTTC
TRBJ1-1 | TRBV5-1 | . | . | CASSPQGQDTEAFF | TGCGCCAGCAGCCCTCAAGGCCAGGACACTGAAGCTTTCTTT
TRBJ2-5 | TRBV10-3 | . | . | CAISDGTSPWETQYF | TGTGCCATCAGTGACGGGACCTCCCCTTGGGAGACCCAGTACTTC
TRBJ2-1 | TRBV27 | few | TRBD2 | CASSLAGVPNEQFF | TGTGCCAGCAGTTTAGCGGGGGTACCAAATGAGCAGTTCTTC
TRBJ2-3 | TRBV19 | once | TRBD2 | CASSNPTSGGGPDTQYF | TGTGCCAGTAGTAACCCGACTAGCGGGGGTGGCCCAGATACGCAGTATTTT
TRBJ1-2 | TRBV5-1 | . | TRBD1 | CASSLGGQGSNYGYTF | TGCGCCAGCAGCTTGGGAGGACAGGGTTCTAACTATGGCTACACCTTC
TRBJ1-5 | TRBV28 | . | . | CASSLVGGGNQPQHF | TGTGCCAGCAGCCTAGTGGGGGGAGGCAATCAGCCCCAGCATTTT
TRBJ1-5 | TRBV11-3 | . | . | CASSYRGPDQPQHF | TGTGCCAGCAGCTATAGGGGACCCGATCAGCCCCAGCATTTT
TRBJ1-1 | TRBV11-2 | . | . | CASTGGGYTEAFF | TGTGCCAGCACCGGGGGGGGGTACACTGAAGCTTTCTTT
TRBJ1-2 | TRBV29-1 | . | TRBD1 | CSVLLQGIYGYTF | TGCAGCGTCCTCTTACAGGGGATCTATGGCTACACCTTC
TRBJ1-2 | TRBV6-5 | . | . | CASSFWASYGYTF | TGTGCCAGCAGTTTTTGGGCGAGCTATGGCTACACCTTC